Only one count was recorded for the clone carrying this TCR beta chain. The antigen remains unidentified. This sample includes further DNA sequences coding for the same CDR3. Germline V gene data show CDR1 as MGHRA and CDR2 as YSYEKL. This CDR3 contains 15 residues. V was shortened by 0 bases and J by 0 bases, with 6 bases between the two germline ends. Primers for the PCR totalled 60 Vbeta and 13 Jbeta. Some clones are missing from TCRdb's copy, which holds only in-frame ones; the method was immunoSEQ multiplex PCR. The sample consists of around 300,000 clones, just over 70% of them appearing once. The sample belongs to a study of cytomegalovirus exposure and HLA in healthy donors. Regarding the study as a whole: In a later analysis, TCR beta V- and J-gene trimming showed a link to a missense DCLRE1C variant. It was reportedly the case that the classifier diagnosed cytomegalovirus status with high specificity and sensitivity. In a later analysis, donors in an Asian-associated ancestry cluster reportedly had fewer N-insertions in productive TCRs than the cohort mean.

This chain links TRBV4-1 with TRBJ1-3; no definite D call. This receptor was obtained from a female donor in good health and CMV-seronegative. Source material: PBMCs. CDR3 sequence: CASSQDRGSGNTIYF. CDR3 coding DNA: TGCGCCAGCAGCCAAGACCGGGGCTCTGGAAACACCATATATTTT.